The source of this T cell receptor (beta chain) is a study of T cell repertoires in cytomegalovirus infection. Background on the study: HLA-B-restricted CMV epitopes that are well studied, plus recently identified HLA-C-restricted ones, were used by the study. Public TCR beta signatures provided an indication of both CMV infection and a matching HLA type. Study observations and caveats: Carriage of CMV together with the relevant HLA was identifiable through cumulative public TCR beta family frequency. What dominated the ex vivo response were HLA-C-restricted CMV-specific TCR beta clonotypes.

This clonotype was detected a few times. Its antigen remains unidentified. CDR1 is SEHNR and CDR2 is FQNEAQ in the germline V gene (reference sequence). The V and J ends lost 5 bases and 5 bases respectively, with 12 bases between them. The CDR3 is 14 residues long. TCRdb fed the reads into MiXCR, producing one record per CDR3 protein. The data hold 550,000 to 700,000 distinct CDR3 sequences, with just under 40% observed a single time. The chain uses TRBV7-9 and TRBJ1-4; D gene unclear. The specimen was cultured PBMCs, collected from culture after CMV antigen stimulation. The TCR was taken from a human donor in good health (CMV status not recorded). Some clones in this sample may be carry-over from other donors' samples. CDR3 in amino acids: CASSIANWNEKLFF. The DNA of the CDR3 is TGTGCCAGCAGCATCGCGAATTGGAATGAAAAACTGTTTTTT.